Listed here is a single T cell receptor (beta chain). As yet, its antigen is unknown. The data were obtained in a study of CXCR3-negative and CXCR3-positive naive CD8 T cells. Libraries were UMI-labeled 5' RACE TRB cDNA. TCRdb reworked the 5' RACE reads into one entry per CDR3 protein, no DNA. This listing includes around 140,000 distinct CDR3 sequences. Naive CD8+ T cells showed CD45RO-CCR7+CD27+CD95-. General observations from the study: Surface CD5 looked about the same in the naive subsets, so the authors worked out TCR strength from TRB CDR3 properties. Comparably high diversity was seen in both naive subsets, and much lower diversity in memory CD8+ cells. The TRB CDR3s that CXCR3-positive naive cells carried were more hydrophobic than those of CXCR3-negative naive cells.

This receptor was identified in a human donor in good health. Some clones in this sample may be carry-over from other donors' samples. The material sequenced was naive CXCR3+ CD8+ T cells from blood. Subset given: CD45RO-CCR7+CD27+CD95- naive CD8+ T cells expressing CXCR3 (TNR3+).

The CDR3 protein is CASSLDGGLEHF. The V call is TRBV7-9, the J call TRBJ2-7; TCRdb reports TRBD2, a call that lacks DNA to check it against. CDR1 and CDR2 (germline): SEHNR, FQNEAQ (reference sequence). This CDR3 has 12 amino acids.